What follows are 22 T cell receptor beta chains derived from one specimen sequenced in a study of T cells in Graves' hyperthyroidism and ophthalmopathy. Amplified TCR beta CDR3 regions derived from RNA transcripts. The HTBI primer set was used in a first-round RT-PCR of the TCR CDR3. TCRdb passed the multiplex PCR reads through MiXCR, listing each CDR3 protein once. Of under 450,000 distinct CDR3 sequences in the sample, 17% are singletons; the top ten hold roughly 35%. Sequencing used blood. Receptor source: a woman aged 25 to 39 with Graves' hyperthyroidism that later progressed to Graves' ophthalmopathy.

The chain uses TRBV20-1 and TRBJ1-1; D not resolved. The V and J ends lost 2 bases and 4 bases respectively, with 11 bases between them. In germline, CDR1 is DFQATT, CDR2 SNEGSKA (reference sequence). The CDR3 is 13 residues long. As DNA, the CDR3 is TGCAGTGCTAGACTGGATGGGAGCACTGAAGCTTTCTTT. As protein: CSARLDGSTEAFF.

The sample holds many counts of this clonotype. This chain uses TRBV30 with TRBJ2-3, with TRBD2 matching over 10 bases. V gave up 2 bases and J gave up 4 bases; unmatched junction bases: 6. CDR3 length: 15 residues. Germline V gives CDR1 GTSNPN, CDR2 SVGIG (reference sequence). The CDR3 loop is CAWSPPSGGADTQYF. CDR3 nucleotide sequence: TGTGCCTGGAGTCCCCCCAGCGGGGGGGCAGATACGCAGTATTTT.

On this clonotype itself: The junction departs from the called germline gene at one end, perhaps through a read error. This rearrangement joins TRBV5-1 to TRBJ2-7, with a tentative D call TRBD2 (6 bases). The CDR3 has 14 residues. Germline V CDR1 and CDR2: SGHRS, YFSETQ. The CDR3 loop reads CAGSPGTENYEQYF. The CDR3 bases are TGCGCCGGCAGCCCAGGGACTGAAAACTACGAGCAGTACTTC.

This clonotype appeared many times. The rearrangement links TRBV6-1 to TRBJ1-2; 7 bases match TRBD1. The V gene's germline CDR1 is MNHNS and CDR2 SASEGT. CDR3 length equals 13 residues. V was pared by 6 bases and J by 0 bases, with 1 base of the junction left unmatched. The CDR3 nucleotides read TGTGCCAGCAGACAGGGGTCTAACTATGGCTACACCTTC. Its protein product is CASRQGSNYGYTF.

The rearrangement links TRBV20-1 to TRBJ1-1; D is perhaps TRBD1 (5 bases). Germline CDR1 and CDR2: DFQATT and SNEGSKA (reference sequence). V gave up 2 bases and J gave up 3 bases, with 16 bases separating them. The CDR3 has 15 amino acids. DNA for the CDR3: TGCAGTGCTAGATATGGGGGGGTGTTCGACACTGAAGCTTTCTTT. The encoded protein is CSARYGGVFDTEAFF.

The chain is built from TRBV11-2 and TRBJ2-1; D gene uncertain. This CDR3 contains 14 residues. CDR1 is SGHAT and CDR2 is FQNNGV in the germline V gene. V was clipped by 5 bases and J by 8 bases, with 16 bases between them. Here the CDR3 reads CASSLTGHPDEQFF. The CDR3 coding sequence is TGTGCCAGCAGCCTTACGGGCCACCCGGATGAGCAGTTCTTC.

This clonotype was detected many times. The chain joins TRBV15 to TRBJ1-4; 11 nucleotides agree with TRBD1. From germline, CDR1 is LNHNV and CDR2 YYDKDF (reference sequence). The J segment lost 5 bases and the V segment lost 8 bases, leaving 4 bases of the junction unmatched. CDR3 size: 14 residues. The CDR3 region is CATARDRGNEKLFF. For the CDR3, the DNA is TGTGCCACCGCCCGGGACAGGGGGAATGAAAAACTGTTTTTT.

In its sample, this clonotype was seen a few times. This chain uses TRBV18 with TRBJ2-1; 11 bases map to TRBD2. The CDR3 has 15 residues. Unmatched junction bases numbered 7, after V lost 5 bases and J lost 7 bases. The V gene's germline CDR1 is KGHSH and CDR2 LQKENI. The CDR3, as DNA: TGTGCCAGCTCAACCACTAGCGGGAGTAGAAATGAGCAGTTCTTC. Its protein product is CASSTTSGSRNEQFF.

This clonotype was observed many times. The rearrangement joins TRBV11-3 to TRBJ2-1; D may be TRBD1 (5 bases). Trimming took 4 bases from V and 5 from J, leaving 12 bases between them. CDR3 length: 14 residues. The germline V gene encodes CDR1 SGHNT and CDR2 YENEEA. CDR3 nucleotides: TGTGCCAGCAGCTCCAATGGGGCCCACAATGAGCAGTTCTTC. It encodes CASSSNGAHNEQFF.

This clonotype was recorded at least ten times. The chain uses TRBV7-2 and TRBJ1-5; D gene ambiguous. The V end was cut by 2 bases, the J end by 4 bases, with 12 bases between. CDR1 is SGHTA and CDR2 is FQGNSA in the germline V gene. This CDR3 has 15 residues. CDR3 residues: CASSLKVAGNQPQHF. As DNA, the CDR3 is TGTGCCAGCAGCTTAAAGGTGGCGGGTAATCAGCCCCAGCATTTT.

This clonotype was recorded a few times. The chain joins TRBV20-1 to TRBJ1-6; D is ambiguous. CDR1 DFQATT and CDR2 SNEGSKA come from the germline V gene (reference sequence). The CDR3 consists of 18 residues. V lost 0 bases and J lost 1, with 16 bases in between. In nucleotides, the CDR3 is TGCAGTGCTAGAGATTACGTTTTCGCGGGGTCCTATAATTCACCCCTCCACTTT. Translated, it gives CSARDYVFAGSYNSPLHF.

This clonotype was detected only a few times. The chain has TRBV6-1 and TRBJ1-2; D might be TRBD1 (5 bases). The CDR3 is made up of 13 amino acids. V was cut by 1 base and J by 8 bases, with 11 bases left in between. Germline V gene lookup returns CDR1 MNHNS and CDR2 SASEGT. Here the CDR3 reads CASSEVFRGGYTF. CDR3 DNA sequence: TGTGCCAGCAGTGAAGTGTTTCGGGGCGGCTACACCTTC.

J is TRBJ2-4 and V is TRBV27; no definite D call. The CDR3 loop spans 11 amino acids. Trimming removed 4 bases from V and 2 bases from J, with 0 bases in between. Germline V lookup: CDR1 MNHEY, CDR2 SMNVEV (reference sequence). The CDR3 nucleotides read TGTGCCAGCAGTTCCAAAAACATTCAGTACTTC. Protein sequence: CASSSKNIQYF.

This clonotype was seen many times. This sequence joins TRBV28 and TRBJ1-2; weak D call: TRBD1 (5 bases). Germline V lookup: CDR1 MDHEN, CDR2 SYDVKM. The germline V and J ends were trimmed by 6 bases and 2 bases, with 25 bases remaining between them. The CDR3 consists of 18 residues. In nucleotides, the CDR3 is TGTGCCAGCAGCTCTTATCCTAATTCCCTTACAGGAAACTATGGCTACACCTTC. It translates to CASSSYPNSLTGNYGYTF.

In its sample, this clonotype was seen many times. The chain employs TRBV29-1 and TRBJ1-2; D unresolved. CDR3 length: 11 amino acids. Germline V gives CDR1 SQVTM, CDR2 ANQGSEA. Trimming shortened V by 3 bases and J by 2 bases, and 4 bases separated the two germline ends. CDR3 sequence reads: CSVELNYGYTF. The CDR3 DNA sequence: TGCAGCGTTGAGTTAAACTATGGCTACACCTTC. Complete variable domain (other parts from reference TRBV29-1 and TRBJ1-2): SAVISQKPSRDICQRGTSLTIQCQVDSQVTMMFWYRQQPGQSLTLIATANQGSEATYESGFVIDKFPISRPNLTFSTLTVSNMSPEDSSIYLCSVELNYGYTFGSGTRLTVV.

This clonotype was found many times. The rearrangement joins TRBV27 to TRBJ2-1; D not certain. The CDR3 runs to 11 residues. Germline lookup yields CDR1 MNHEY and CDR2 SMNVEV (reference sequence). Between the trimmed V and J ends, which lost 6 bases and 3 bases, there was a span of 3 bases. The CDR3 DNA follows: TGTGCCAGCAGAAGCTACAATGAGCAGTTCTTC. Amino acid sequence: CASRSYNEQFF.

This clonotype was observed a handful of times. The rearrangement links TRBV29-1 to TRBJ2-5; 7 bases map to TRBD1. V trimming: 3 bases; J trimming: 2 bases; junction bases outside the gene matches: 6. Germline V gene sequence: CDR1 SQVTM, CDR2 ANQGSEA. CDR3 length equals 14 residues. The CDR3 DNA reads TGCAGCGTTGAGGGAACAGGGGAACAAGAGACCCAGTACTTC. It yields the protein CSVEGTGEQETQYF.

This clonotype was seen ten or more times. This chain uses TRBV6-2 or TRBV6-3 with TRBJ2-7; D unclear. This CDR3 comprises 13 residues. V was clipped by 2 bases and J by 2 bases, with 7 bases between them. Germline V gene lookup returns CDR1 MNHEY and CDR2 SVGEGT. The CDR3 is CASSYNSAYEQYF. The DNA for the CDR3 is TGTGCCAGCAGTTACAATTCAGCCTACGAGCAGTACTTC.

This clonotype was seen repeatedly, ten times or more. The CDR3 DNA reads TGCGCCAGCAGTTCTCGACCGGGACCTAACACTGAAGCTTTCTTT. Translating it yields CASSSRPGPNTEAFF. This sequence joins TRBV5-1 and TRBJ1-1; D possibly corresponds to TRBD1 (5 bases). This CDR3 is built from 15 residues. Trimming removed 5 bases at V and 2 bases at J, with 16 bases between. The germline gives CDR1 SGHRS, CDR2 YFSETQ.

The rearrangement links TRBV6-1 to TRBJ2-6; TRBD1 might be the D (6 bases). V was clipped by 6 bases and J by 0 bases, with 21 bases between them. CDR3 size: 19 residues. The germline V gene encodes CDR1 MNHNS and CDR2 SASEGT. The CDR3 bases are TGTGCCAGCAGCGAAAGACAGGACCGCTTGAGCTCTGGGGCCAACGTCCTGACTTTC. This translates into CASSERQDRLSSGANVLTF.

This clonotype was recorded many times. The J gene is TRBJ1-1, the V gene TRBV7-8; 10 positions agree with TRBD1. Trimming cost V 1 base and J 12 bases; bases outside gene matches: 5. The germline gives CDR1 SGHVS, CDR2 FQNEAQ. CDR3 length: 13 amino acids. The CDR3 is CASSLGGQGNTFF. CDR3 coding DNA: TGTGCCAGCAGCTTAGGGGGACAGGGGAATACTTTCTTT. The full variable domain, in which reference TRBV7-8 and TRBJ1-1 provide the parts outside the CDR3, is GAGVSQSPRYKVAKRGQDVALRCDPISGHVSLFWYQQALGQGPEFLTYFQNEAQLDKSGLPSDRFFAERPEGSVSTLKIQRTQQEDSAVYLCASSLGGQGNTFFGQGTRLTVV.

The V gene is TRBV13, the J gene TRBJ2-4; D assignment may be TRBD1 or TRBD2 (6 bases each). CDR1 PRHDT and CDR2 FYEKMQ come from the germline V gene (reference sequence). Trimming took off 5 bases at V and 0 bases at J, with 11 bases between the two ends. This CDR3 is 15 amino acids long. CDR3 coding DNA: TGTGCCAGCAGCGTACGGGGGCTAGCCAAAAACATTCAGTACTTC. Translation gives CASSVRGLAKNIQYF.